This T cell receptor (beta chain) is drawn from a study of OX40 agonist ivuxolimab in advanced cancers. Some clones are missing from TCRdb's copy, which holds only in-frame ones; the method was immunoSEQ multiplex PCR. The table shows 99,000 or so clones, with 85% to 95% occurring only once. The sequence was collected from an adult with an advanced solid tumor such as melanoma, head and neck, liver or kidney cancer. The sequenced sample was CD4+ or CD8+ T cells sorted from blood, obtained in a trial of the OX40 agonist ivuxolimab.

CDR3 loop: CASSSTDTQYF. As DNA, the CDR3 is TGTGCCAGCAGTAGCACAGATACGCAGTATTTT. The rearrangement uses TRBV14 and TRBJ2-3; D gene unclear. Germline loops: CDR1 SGHDN, CDR2 FVKESK. V lost 6 bases, J lost 0 bases, and 1 base lay in between. The CDR3 covers 11 residues.